This TCR beta chain was observed in a study of PD-1 blockade in classical Hodgkin lymphoma. The time point: cycle 4 day 1 (C4D1), after five to seven weeks of nivolumab. With no exception, relapse followed autologous stem cell transplantation in all patients, and brentuximab vedotin exposure varied. Using magnetic negative selection, the CD4+ T cells were separated out of thawed PBMCs. The patients, who had relapsed/refractory classical Hodgkin lymphoma, achieved best responses of complete response, partial response or progressive disease. Sequencing was performed with immunoSEQ multiplex PCR; in TCRdb, only in-frame clones are kept and a portion is missing. The table has roughly 29,000 clones, roughly 80% seen once. In regard to this clone: Its specificity is unknown.

Regarding the study as a whole: By C4D1, diversity of CD4+ TCRs had risen significantly, whereas that of CD8+ TCRs had not. Patients newly diagnosed and complete responders had comparable baseline diversity. It was reported that newly diagnosed patients had less baseline TCR diversity than healthy donors.

Germline CDR1 is DFQATT and CDR2 is SNEGSKA (reference sequence). The CDR3 length is 11 residues. Trimming shortened V by 1 base and J by 8 bases, and 7 bases separated the two germline ends. This clonotype was sampled from a human donor with classical Hodgkin lymphoma. Sample: CD4+ T cells from blood, taken before the fourth cycle of nivolumab. The V gene is TRBV20-1, the J gene TRBJ2-3; no definite D call. CDR3 protein: CSARGSFTQYF. CDR3 coding DNA: TGCAGTGCTAGAGGGAGTTTTACGCAGTATTTT.